The 25 T cell receptor beta chains in this list originate from one sample, sequenced in a study of blood T cell repertoires in COVID-19. Data came from immunoSEQ multiplex PCR; TCRdb stores just in-frame clones and leaves some out. Among about 160,000 clones listed, roughly nine tenths were seen once. The sequenced sample consisted of peripheral blood. All receptors derive from a man in his late teens or twenties with COVID-19, enrolled during active disease.

The chain is built from TRBV11-3 and TRBJ2-1; D may be TRBD1 (6 bases). V gave up 5 bases and J gave up 1 base, with 12 bases separating them. CDR1 is SGHNT and CDR2 is YENEEA in the germline V gene. The CDR3 has 15 residues. CDR3 bases: TGTGCCAGCAGCGGTCAGGGGCTATCCTACAATGAGCAGTTCTTC. Its translation: CASSGQGLSYNEQFF.

The V gene is TRBV20-1, the J gene TRBJ1-5, with D maybe TRBD1 (6 bases). CDR3 length equals 16 residues. In germline, CDR1 is DFQATT, CDR2 SNEGSKA (reference sequence). The V gene lost 3 bases and the J gene lost 4 bases, with 19 bases spanning the gap. This chain's CDR3 is CSASLQGHSFNQPQHF. The CDR3 DNA is TGCAGTGCTAGTCTTCAGGGGCATTCTTTTAATCAGCCCCAGCATTTT.

The V and J genes are TRBV28 and TRBJ1-1; a possible D gene is TRBD1 (5 bases). Germline lookup yields CDR1 MDHEN and CDR2 SYDVKM. Trimming removed 6 bases at V and 7 bases at J, with 15 bases between. This CDR3 contains 13 residues. The CDR3 loop reads CASSLQALGEAFF. The CDR3 DNA follows: TGTGCCAGCAGCCTACAGGCCCTAGGTGAAGCTTTCTTT.

CDR3 protein: CASSLAGARIRYEQYF. The CDR3 DNA is TGTGCCAGCAGCTTGGCTGGGGCTCGGATAAGATACGAGCAGTACTTC. The chain uses TRBV5-4 and TRBJ2-7, with D tentatively TRBD1 (5 bases). V gave up 0 bases and J gave up 4 bases, with 17 bases separating them. The CDR3 runs to 16 residues. The germline gives CDR1 SGHNT, CDR2 YYREEE (reference sequence).

CDR3 DNA sequence: TGTGCCAGCAGTTACTGGACTAGAAGTGAGCAGTTCTTC. It codes for CASSYWTRSEQFF. The V gene is TRBV6-5, the J gene TRBJ2-1; 7 bases align to TRBD2. The CDR3 is 13 residues long. Germline CDR1 MNHEY, CDR2 SVGAGI. The V segment lost 1 base and the J segment 9 bases; nucleotides outside the gene matches: 3.

The rearrangement links TRBV18 to TRBJ1-1; perhaps TRBD1 as D (5 bases). The CDR3 is made up of 14 amino acids. Per the germline V gene, CDR1 is KGHSH and CDR2 is LQKENI. V was cut by 1 base and J by 5 bases, with 11 bases left in between. CDR3 amino acids: CASSPQVGGTEAFF. The CDR3 DNA follows: TGTGCCAGCTCACCACAGGTTGGGGGGACTGAAGCTTTCTTT.

V is TRBV5-1 and J is TRBJ1-2, with D perhaps matching TRBD1 (5 bases). The CDR3 runs to 15 residues. V was cut by 0 bases and J by 1 base, with 10 bases left in between. Germline V gives CDR1 SGHRS, CDR2 YFSETQ. As DNA, the CDR3 is TGCGCCAGCAGCTTGGAGCAGGGTATTAACTATGGCTACACCTTC. It is translated as CASSLEQGINYGYTF.

The chain is built from TRBV28 and TRBJ1-5; a possible D gene is TRBD1 (6 bases). Germline values: CDR1 MDHEN, CDR2 SYDVKM. The CDR3 is 15 amino acids. Trimming took 6 bases from V and 4 from J, leaving 16 bases between them. CDR3 sequence reads: CASRPGHRGNQPQHF. CDR3 nucleotide sequence: TGTGCCAGCAGGCCGGGACACAGAGGGAATCAGCCCCAGCATTTT.

This chain links TRBV27 with TRBJ1-2, with 7 bases lining up with TRBD1. Per the germline V gene, CDR1 is MNHEY and CDR2 is SMNVEV (reference sequence). There are 13 residues in the CDR3. The V and J ends lost 6 bases and 10 bases, in that order; junction bases with no gene match: 11. This CDR3 reads CASRGGQYGDYTF. In DNA, the CDR3 is TGTGCCAGCAGGGGGGGACAGTATGGTGACTACACCTTC.

The chain couples TRBV7-2 to TRBJ2-3; D is perhaps TRBD1 (5 bases). The length of the CDR3 is 17 residues. Germline loops: CDR1 SGHTA, CDR2 FQGNSA. Between the trimmed V and J ends, which lost 3 bases and 1 base, there was a span of 17 bases. DNA of the CDR3: TGTGCCAGCAGCTTCTCCGTGGGGCGCACCGGCACAGATACGCAGTATTTT. Its translation is CASSFSVGRTGTDTQYF.

The V gene is TRBV7-9, the J gene TRBJ2-7; 7 bases align to TRBD2. V was clipped by 5 bases and J by 1 base; unmatched bases: 5. The CDR3 contains 14 residues. Germline V gene data show CDR1 as SEHNR and CDR2 as FQNEAQ (reference sequence). In nucleotides, the CDR3 is TGTGCCAGCAGCCCTAGCGGACCTTCCTACGAGCAGTACTTC. Translated, it gives CASSPSGPSYEQYF.

The CDR3 nucleotides read TGTGCCAGCAGCCCCCCTTCAGATACGCAGTATTTT. It translates to CASSPPSDTQYF. This chain joins TRBV7-9 and TRBJ2-3; no firm D call. Per germline, CDR1 SEHNR and CDR2 FQNEAQ (reference sequence). The CDR3 is 12 amino acids. V lost 5 bases and J 4 bases, leaving 7 bases between the germline ends.

This CDR3 reads CASSEDRGRSGYTF. For the CDR3, the DNA is TGTGCCAGCAGTGAGGACAGGGGAAGAAGTGGCTACACCTTC. The V call is TRBV6-1, the J call TRBJ1-2; 9 positions match TRBD1. Germline lookup yields CDR1 MNHNS and CDR2 SASEGT. This CDR3 comprises 14 residues. With V trimmed by 3 bases and J by 7 bases, 6 bases remained unmatched.

The J gene is TRBJ1-1, the V gene TRBV18, with D possibly being TRBD1 (6 bases). Germline CDR1 KGHSH, CDR2 LQKENI. The V and J ends lost 2 bases and 2 bases respectively, with 15 bases between them. The length of the CDR3 is 16 residues. In DNA form, the CDR3 reads TGTGCCAGCTCACCATCCCACAGGGCGGAAAACACTGAAGCTTTCTTT. This codes for CASSPSHRAENTEAFF.

The V call is TRBV19, the J call TRBJ2-1; TRBD2 matches 16 bases. The CDR3 length is 15 residues. The J segment lost 9 bases and the V segment lost 5 bases, leaving 4 bases of the junction unmatched. Germline V gene data show CDR1 as LNHDA and CDR2 as SQIVND (reference sequence). The chain's CDR3 is CASSPGTSGRGEQFF. The CDR3 DNA sequence: TGTGCCAGTAGTCCCGGGACTAGCGGGAGGGGTGAGCAGTTCTTC.

The chain employs TRBV14 and TRBJ2-5; TRBD2 agrees at 7 bases. The CDR3 is 17 residues long. The J segment lost 3 bases and the V segment lost 0 bases, leaving 10 bases of the junction unmatched. Germline V lookup: CDR1 SGHDN, CDR2 FVKESK. The CDR3 loop is CASSQDGELARKETQYF. The CDR3, as DNA: TGTGCCAGCAGCCAAGATGGTGAACTAGCGCGGAAAGAGACCCAGTACTTC. The variable domain in full, with the rest retrieved from reference TRBV14 and TRBJ2-5, is EAGVTQFPSHSVIEKGQTVTLRCDPISGHDNLYWYRRVMGKEIKFLLHFVKESKQDESGMPNNRFLAERTGGTYSTLKVQPAELEDSGVYFCASSQDGELARKETQYFGPGTRLLVL.

The sample holds a few counts of this clone. The CDR3 coding sequence is TGCGCCAGCAGCCAAGACCCGTTGAACACTGAAGCTTTCTTT. It yields the protein CASSQDPLNTEAFF. V usage is TRBV4-3 and J usage is TRBJ1-1; D unresolved. Germline V gene data show CDR1 as LGHNA and CDR2 as YSLEER. This CDR3 is built from 14 residues. V lost 0 bases, J lost 0 bases, and 5 bases lay in between.

The V and J genes are TRBV7-2 and TRBJ2-3; weak D call: TRBD1 (6 bases). The CDR3 is 13 amino acids. The germline V gene has CDR1 SGHTA and CDR2 FQGNSA. V lost 10 bases and J lost 2, with 13 bases in between. This CDR3 is CATEDSYTDTQYF. The CDR3 DNA follows: TGTGCCACCGAGGACAGCTACACAGATACGCAGTATTTT.

The sample holds one count of this clone. The chain has TRBV27 and TRBJ2-1, with 15 bases lining up with TRBD2. Germline V gives CDR1 MNHEY, CDR2 SMNVEV (reference sequence). Losses at the gene ends were 5 bases for V and 8 bases for J; bases not matched to a gene: 13. The CDR3 is 18 residues long. CDR3 residues: CASSPPGLAGGPRDEQFF. As DNA, the CDR3 is TGTGCCAGCAGTCCCCCCGGACTAGCGGGAGGGCCAAGGGATGAGCAGTTCTTC.

The chain recombines TRBV9 with TRBJ1-1; 9 positions agree with TRBD1. CDR1 is SGDLS and CDR2 is YYNGEE in the germline V gene. Unmatched junction bases numbered 10, after V lost 4 bases and J lost 3 bases. This CDR3 has 16 amino acids. CDR3 sequence (DNA): TGTGCCAGCAGCACTACAGGGGGCGCAGAACACACTGAAGCTTTCTTT. As protein: CASSTTGGAEHTEAFF. Together with reference TRBV9 and TRBJ1-1, the CDR3 gives the full variable domain: DSGVTQTPKHLITATGQRVTLRCSPRSGDLSVYWYQQSLDQGLQFLIQYYNGEERAKGNILERFSAQQFPDLHSELNLSSLELGDSALYFCASSTTGGAEHTEAFFGQGTRLTVV.

The V call is TRBV28, the J call TRBJ1-2, with D tentatively TRBD1 (6 bases). The CDR3 consists of 14 residues. V was shortened by 5 bases and J by 4 bases, with 14 bases between the two germline ends. Germline V gene data show CDR1 as MDHEN and CDR2 as SYDVKM. The CDR3 DNA is TGTGCCAGCAGTCCAACAGGACAGTTCTATGGCTACACCTTC. It codes for CASSPTGQFYGYTF.

The V call is TRBV5-1, the J call TRBJ2-3; TRBD2 might be the D (6 bases). Germline V gene lookup returns CDR1 SGHRS and CDR2 YFSETQ. The CDR3 is 15 amino acids. Between the trimmed V and J ends, which lost 4 bases and 0 bases, there was a span of 12 bases. For the CDR3, the DNA is TGCGCCAGCAGCAGGGACGGGAGTAGCACAGATACGCAGTATTTT. This sequence encodes CASSRDGSSTDTQYF.

V and J are TRBV6-6 and TRBJ2-7; 9 bases agree with TRBD1. The V gene end was trimmed by 8 bases and the J gene end by 6 bases; junction bases not matched to a gene: 11. From germline, CDR1 is MNHNY and CDR2 SVGAGI (reference sequence). This CDR3 spans 14 amino acids. CDR3 coding DNA: TGTGCCAGCGGGTACAGGGACAGGGAGACCGAGCAGTACTTC. Translation gives CASGYRDRETEQYF.

The chain combines TRBV13 with TRBJ2-3, with TRBD2 matching over 12 bases. Germline CDR1 and CDR2: PRHDT and FYEKMQ (reference sequence). This CDR3 contains 17 residues. Trimming took 5 bases from V and 1 from J; bases not matched to a gene: 7. The CDR3 here is CASSIRTSGKGTDTQYF. As DNA, the CDR3 is TGTGCCAGCAGCATACGGACTAGCGGGAAAGGCACAGATACGCAGTATTTT.

This chain joins TRBV4-1 and TRBJ1-1; 7 nucleotides match TRBD1. CDR1 is MGHRA, CDR2 YSYEKL, per germline. The junction had 4 bases not matched to a gene; V was cut back by 3 bases and J by 0 bases. The CDR3 consists of 15 residues. The CDR3 DNA follows: TGCGCCAGCAGCCAGCGACAGGGTTTGAACACTGAAGCTTTCTTT. Amino acids: CASSQRQGLNTEAFF.